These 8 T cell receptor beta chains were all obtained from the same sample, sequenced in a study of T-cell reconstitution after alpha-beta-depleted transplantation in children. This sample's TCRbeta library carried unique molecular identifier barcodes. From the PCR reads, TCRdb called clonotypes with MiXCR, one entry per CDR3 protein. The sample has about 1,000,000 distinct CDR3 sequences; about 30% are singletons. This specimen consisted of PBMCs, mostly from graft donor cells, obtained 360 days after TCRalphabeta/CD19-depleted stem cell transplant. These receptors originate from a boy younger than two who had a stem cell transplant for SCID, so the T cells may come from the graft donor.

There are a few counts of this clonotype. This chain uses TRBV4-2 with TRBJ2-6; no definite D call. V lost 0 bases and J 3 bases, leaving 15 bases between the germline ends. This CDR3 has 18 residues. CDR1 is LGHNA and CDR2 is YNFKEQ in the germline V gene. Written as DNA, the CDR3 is TGTGCCAGCAGCCAAGATCGGCAGGTGCATCGTGGGGCCAACGTCCTGACTTTC. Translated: CASSQDRQVHRGANVLTF.

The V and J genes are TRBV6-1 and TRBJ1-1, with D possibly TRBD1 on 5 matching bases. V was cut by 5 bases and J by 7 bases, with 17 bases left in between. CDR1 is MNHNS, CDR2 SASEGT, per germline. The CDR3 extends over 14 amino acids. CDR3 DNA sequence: TGTGCCAGCAGTCAACCTGGACAACTACTTGAAGCTTTCTTT. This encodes CASSQPGQLLEAFF.

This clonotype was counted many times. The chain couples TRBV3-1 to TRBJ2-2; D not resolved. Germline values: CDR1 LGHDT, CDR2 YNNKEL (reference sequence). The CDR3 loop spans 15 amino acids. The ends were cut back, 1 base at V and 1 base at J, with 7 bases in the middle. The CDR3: CASSQGAGNTGELFF. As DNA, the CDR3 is TGTGCCAGCAGCCAAGGGGCAGGGAACACCGGGGAGCTGTTTTTT. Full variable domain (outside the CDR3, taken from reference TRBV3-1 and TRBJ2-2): DTAVSQTPKYLVTQMGNDKSIKCEQNLGHDTMYWYKQDSKKFLKIMFSYNNKELIINETVPNRFSPKSPDKAHLNLHINSLELGDSAVYFCASSQGAGNTGELFFGEGSRLTVL.

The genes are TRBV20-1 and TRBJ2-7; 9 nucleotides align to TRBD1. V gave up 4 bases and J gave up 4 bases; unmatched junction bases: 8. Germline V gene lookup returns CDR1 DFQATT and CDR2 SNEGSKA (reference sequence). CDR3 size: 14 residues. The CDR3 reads CSAINRGRGYEQYF. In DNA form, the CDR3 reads TGCAGTGCTATAAACAGGGGGCGCGGGTACGAGCAGTACTTC.

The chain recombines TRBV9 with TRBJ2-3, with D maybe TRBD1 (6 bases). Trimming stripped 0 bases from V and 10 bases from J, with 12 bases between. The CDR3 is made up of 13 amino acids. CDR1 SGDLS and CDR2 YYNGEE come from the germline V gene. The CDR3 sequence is CASSVVVAGAQYF. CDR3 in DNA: TGTGCCAGCAGCGTAGTGGTGGCAGGGGCGCAGTATTTT. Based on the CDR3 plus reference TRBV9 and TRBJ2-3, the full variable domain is DSGVTQTPKHLITATGQRVTLRCSPRSGDLSVYWYQQSLDQGLQFLIQYYNGEERAKGNILERFSAQQFPDLHSELNLSSLELGDSALYFCASSVVVAGAQYFGPGTRLTVL.

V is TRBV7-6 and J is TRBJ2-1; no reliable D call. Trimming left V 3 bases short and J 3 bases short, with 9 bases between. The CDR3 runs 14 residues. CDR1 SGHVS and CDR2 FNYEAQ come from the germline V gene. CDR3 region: CASSFTLDYNEQFF. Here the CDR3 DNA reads TGTGCCAGCAGCTTCACCCTGGACTACAATGAGCAGTTCTTC.

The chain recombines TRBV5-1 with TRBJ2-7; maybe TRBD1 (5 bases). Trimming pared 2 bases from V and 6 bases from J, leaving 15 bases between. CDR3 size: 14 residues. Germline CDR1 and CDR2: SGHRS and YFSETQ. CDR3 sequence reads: CASSFGEQVGEQYF. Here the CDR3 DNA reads TGCGCCAGCAGCTTTGGGGAACAGGTTGGCGAGCAGTACTTC.

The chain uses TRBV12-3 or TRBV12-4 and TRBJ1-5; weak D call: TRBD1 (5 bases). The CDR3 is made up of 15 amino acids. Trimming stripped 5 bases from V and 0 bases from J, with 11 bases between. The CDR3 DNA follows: TGTGCCAGCAGTACCGACAGTGATAGCAATCAGCCCCAGCATTTT. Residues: CASSTDSDSNQPQHF.